This T cell receptor (beta chain) was found in a study of blood T cell repertoires in COVID-19. Study at large: Samples of COVID-19 (acute and convalescent) were obtained from the United States, Italy and Spain. In each case, the material was cDNA or gDNA derived from T cells, B-cell-depleted T cells, or PBMCs.

As originally analysed: Using reference gene primer amplification, nucleated cell counts were estimated. Using immunoSEQ multiplex PCR, the repertoire was profiled, and TCRdb retains in-frame clones only, with some absent. V and J calls and clone size are as listed in that table; D and trimming were resolved from the DNA. The data show 150,000 to 200,000 clones, about four fifths seen once. The germline V gene has CDR1 SEHNR and CDR2 FQNEAQ (reference sequence). The CDR3 covers 13 residues. Trimming cost V 3 bases and J 4 bases, with 9 bases left between them. Seattle's enrolled individuals joined amid active infection and were then monitored longitudinally.

Material: peripheral blood. The TCR was taken from a woman of 80 years or more with COVID-19, enrolled during active disease. The genes are TRBV7-9 and TRBJ1-2; D unclear. The CDR3 bases are TGTGCCAGCAGCTTTCGGTCTGCCTATGGCTACACCTTC. Translating gives CASSFRSAYGYTF.